Below, one T cell receptor (beta chain) is given with its context. Its antigen remains unknown. CDR3 size: 14 residues. V was clipped by 1 base and J by 3 bases; unmatched bases: 2. Germline V CDR1 and CDR2: SGHVS, FNYEAQ. This record comes from a study of graft-versus-host responses after intestinal transplantation. Overall study: Recipients underwent multivisceral, liver-intestinal, or isolated intestinal transplants. Every recipient had anti-thymocyte globulin induction and 3 to 4 years of tacrolimus plus steroids. General study results and limits: GvH clones surfaced in recipient marrow, some emerging earlier in ileum or blood.

Sequenced by immunoSEQ multiplex PCR; TCRdb stores in-frame clones only, minus some. Among under 130,000 clones listed, 90% to 95% were seen once. The clonotype originates from a human donor who received an intestinal transplant. Here the sequenced sample was unstimulated CD8+ T cells sorted from spleen or lymph node cells, taken before intestinal transplant. The chain employs TRBV7-6 and TRBJ1-1, with 7 nucleotides matching TRBD1. CDR3 sequence reads: CASSLDQGDTEAFF. CDR3 nucleotides: TGTGCCAGCAGCTTAGACCAGGGGGACACTGAAGCTTTCTTT.